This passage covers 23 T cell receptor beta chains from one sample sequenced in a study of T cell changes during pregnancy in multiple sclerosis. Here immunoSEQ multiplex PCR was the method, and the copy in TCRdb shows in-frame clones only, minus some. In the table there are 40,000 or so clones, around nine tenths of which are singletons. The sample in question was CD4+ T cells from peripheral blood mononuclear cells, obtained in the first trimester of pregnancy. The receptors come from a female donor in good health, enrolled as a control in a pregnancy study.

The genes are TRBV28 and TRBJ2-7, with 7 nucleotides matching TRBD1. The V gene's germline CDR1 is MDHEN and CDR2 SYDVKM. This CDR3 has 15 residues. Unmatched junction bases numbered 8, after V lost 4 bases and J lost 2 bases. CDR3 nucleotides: TGTGCCAGCAGTTGGGCCGGGACAGCGGCCTACGAGCAGTACTTC. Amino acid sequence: CASSWAGTAAYEQYF.

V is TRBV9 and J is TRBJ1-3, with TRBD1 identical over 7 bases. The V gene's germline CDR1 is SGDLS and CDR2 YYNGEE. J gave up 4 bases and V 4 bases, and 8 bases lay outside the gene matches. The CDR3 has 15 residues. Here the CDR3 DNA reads TGTGCCAGCAGCACACGACAGGGTCACGGAAACACCATATATTTT. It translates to CASSTRQGHGNTIYF. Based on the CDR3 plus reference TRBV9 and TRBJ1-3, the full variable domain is DSGVTQTPKHLITATGQRVTLRCSPRSGDLSVYWYQQSLDQGLQFLIQYYNGEERAKGNILERFSAQQFPDLHSELNLSSLELGDSALYFCASSTRQGHGNTIYFGEGSWLTVV.

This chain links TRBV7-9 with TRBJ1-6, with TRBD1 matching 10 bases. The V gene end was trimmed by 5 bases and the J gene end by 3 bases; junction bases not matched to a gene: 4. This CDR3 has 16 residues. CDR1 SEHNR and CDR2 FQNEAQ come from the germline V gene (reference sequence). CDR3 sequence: CASSRGQGFYNSPLHF. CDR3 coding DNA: TGTGCCAGCAGCCGGGGACAGGGGTTCTATAATTCACCCCTCCACTTT.

The CDR3 DNA is TGTGCCAGCAGCCATGGCGACAGGGCGGATCAGCCCCAGCATTTT. Encoded protein: CASSHGDRADQPQHF. The chain has TRBV5-4 and TRBJ1-5; 7 bases align to TRBD1. Trimming took 4 bases from V and 5 from J; bases not matched to a gene: 9. Germline V lookup: CDR1 SGHNT, CDR2 YYREEE (reference sequence). This CDR3 is built from 15 residues.

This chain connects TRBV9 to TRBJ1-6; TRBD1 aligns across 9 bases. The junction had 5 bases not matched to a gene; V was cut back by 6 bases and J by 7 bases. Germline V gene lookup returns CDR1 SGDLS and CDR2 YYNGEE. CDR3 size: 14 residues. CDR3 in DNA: TGTGCCAGCAATGTACAGGGGGCGAATTCACCCCTCCACTTT. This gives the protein CASNVQGANSPLHF.

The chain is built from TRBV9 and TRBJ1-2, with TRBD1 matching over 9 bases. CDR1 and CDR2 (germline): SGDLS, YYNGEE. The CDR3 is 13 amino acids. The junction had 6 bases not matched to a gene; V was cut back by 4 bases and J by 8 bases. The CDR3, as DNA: TGTGCCAGCAGCTCTTCCGGGACAGGGGGCTACACCTTC. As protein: CASSSSGTGGYTF.

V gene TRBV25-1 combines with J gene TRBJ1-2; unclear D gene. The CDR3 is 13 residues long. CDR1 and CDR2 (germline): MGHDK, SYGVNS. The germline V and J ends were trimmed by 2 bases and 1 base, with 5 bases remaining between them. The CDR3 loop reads CASSEQLNYGYTF. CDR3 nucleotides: TGTGCCAGCAGTGAACAACTTAACTATGGCTACACCTTC.

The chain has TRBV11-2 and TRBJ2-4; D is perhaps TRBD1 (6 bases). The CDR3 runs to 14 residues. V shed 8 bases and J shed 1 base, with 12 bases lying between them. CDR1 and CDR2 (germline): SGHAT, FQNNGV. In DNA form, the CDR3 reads TGTGCCAGCCTCGGGCAGGGGGCCAAAAACATTCAGTACTTC. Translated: CASLGQGAKNIQYF.

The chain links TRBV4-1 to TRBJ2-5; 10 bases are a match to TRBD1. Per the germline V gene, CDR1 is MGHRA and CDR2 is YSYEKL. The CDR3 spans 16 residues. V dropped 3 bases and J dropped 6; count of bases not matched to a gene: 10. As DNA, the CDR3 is TGCGCCAGCAGCCACTCGACAGGGGGCGAATTAAAGACCCAGTACTTC. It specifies CASSHSTGGELKTQYF.

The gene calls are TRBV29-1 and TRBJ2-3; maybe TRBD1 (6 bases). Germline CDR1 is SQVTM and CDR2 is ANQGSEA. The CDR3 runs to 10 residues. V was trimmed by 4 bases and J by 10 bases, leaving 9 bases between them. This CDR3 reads CSVVRQAQYF. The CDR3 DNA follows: TGCAGCGTTGTTCGACAGGCGCAGTATTTT.

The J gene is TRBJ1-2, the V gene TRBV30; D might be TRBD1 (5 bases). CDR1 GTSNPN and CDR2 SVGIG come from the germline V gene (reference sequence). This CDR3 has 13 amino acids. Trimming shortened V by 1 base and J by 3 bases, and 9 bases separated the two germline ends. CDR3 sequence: CAWSEGQDYGYTF. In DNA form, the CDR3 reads TGTGCCTGGAGTGAGGGGCAGGACTATGGCTACACCTTC. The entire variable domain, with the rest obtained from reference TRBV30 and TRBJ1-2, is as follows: SQTIHQWPATLVQPVGSPLSLECTVEGTSNPNLYWYRQAAGRGLQLLFYSVGIGQISSEVPQNLSASRPQDRQFILSSKKLLLSDSGFYLCAWSEGQDYGYTFGSGTRLTVV.

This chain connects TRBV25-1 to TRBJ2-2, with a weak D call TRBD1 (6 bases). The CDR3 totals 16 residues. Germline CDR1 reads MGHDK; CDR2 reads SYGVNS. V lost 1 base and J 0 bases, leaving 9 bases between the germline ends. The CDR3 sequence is CASSEWDKTNTGELFF. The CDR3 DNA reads TGTGCCAGCAGTGAATGGGACAAGACGAACACCGGGGAGCTGTTTTTT.

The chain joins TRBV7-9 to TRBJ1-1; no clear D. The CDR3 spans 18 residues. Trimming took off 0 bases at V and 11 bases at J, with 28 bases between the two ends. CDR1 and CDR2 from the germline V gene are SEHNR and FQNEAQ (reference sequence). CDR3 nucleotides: TGTGCCAGCAGCTTAGCATCTTTCGGAGGGAAGGATGCCGGTGGGGCTTTCTTT. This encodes CASSLASFGGKDAGGAFF.

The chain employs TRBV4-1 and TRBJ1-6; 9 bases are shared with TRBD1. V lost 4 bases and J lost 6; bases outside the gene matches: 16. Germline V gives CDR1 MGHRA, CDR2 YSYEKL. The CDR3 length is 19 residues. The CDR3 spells CASSPGTGKGANLNSPLHF. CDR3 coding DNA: TGCGCCAGCAGCCCCGGGACAGGGAAGGGAGCAAACCTTAATTCACCCCTCCACTTT.

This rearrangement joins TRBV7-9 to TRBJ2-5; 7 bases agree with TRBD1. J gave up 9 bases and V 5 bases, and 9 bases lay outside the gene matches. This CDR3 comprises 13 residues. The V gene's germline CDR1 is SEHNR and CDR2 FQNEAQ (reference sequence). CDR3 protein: CASSPTGAGAQYF. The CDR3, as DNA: TGTGCCAGCAGCCCAACAGGGGCTGGAGCCCAGTACTTC. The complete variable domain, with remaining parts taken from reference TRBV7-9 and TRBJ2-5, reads DTGVSQNPRHKITKRGQNVTFRCDPISEHNRLYWYRQTLGQGPEFLTYFQNEAQLEKSRLLSDRFSAERPKGSFSTLEIQRTEQGDSAMYLCASSPTGAGAQYFGPGTRLLVL.

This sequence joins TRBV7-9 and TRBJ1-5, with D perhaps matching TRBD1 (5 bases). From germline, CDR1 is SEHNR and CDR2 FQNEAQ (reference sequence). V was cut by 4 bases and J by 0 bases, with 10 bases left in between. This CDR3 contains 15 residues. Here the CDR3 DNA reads TGTGCCAGCAGCTCGCAGGGCTTTAGCAATCAGCCCCAGCATTTT. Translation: CASSSQGFSNQPQHF. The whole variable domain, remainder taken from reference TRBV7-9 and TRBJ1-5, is DTGVSQNPRHKITKRGQNVTFRCDPISEHNRLYWYRQTLGQGPEFLTYFQNEAQLEKSRLLSDRFSAERPKGSFSTLEIQRTEQGDSAMYLCASSSQGFSNQPQHFGDGTRLSIL.

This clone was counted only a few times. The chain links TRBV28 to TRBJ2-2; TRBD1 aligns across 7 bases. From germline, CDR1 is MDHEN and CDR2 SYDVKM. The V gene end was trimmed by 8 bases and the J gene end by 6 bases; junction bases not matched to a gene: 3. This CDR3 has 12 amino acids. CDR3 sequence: CASHRGAGELFF. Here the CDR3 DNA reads TGTGCCAGCCACAGGGGTGCCGGGGAGCTGTTTTTT.

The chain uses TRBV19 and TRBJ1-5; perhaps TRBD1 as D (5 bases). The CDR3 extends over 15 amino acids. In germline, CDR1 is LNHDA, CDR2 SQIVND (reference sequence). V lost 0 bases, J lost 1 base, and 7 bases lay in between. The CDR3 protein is CASSIDRGSNQPQHF. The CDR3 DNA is TGTGCCAGTAGTATAGATAGGGGCAGCAATCAGCCCCAGCATTTT.

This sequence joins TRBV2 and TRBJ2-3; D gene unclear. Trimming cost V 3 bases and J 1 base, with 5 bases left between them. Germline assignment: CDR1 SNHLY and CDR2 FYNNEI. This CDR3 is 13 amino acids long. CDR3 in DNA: TGTGCCAGCAGTGATCAGGGCACAGATACGCAGTATTTT. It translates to CASSDQGTDTQYF.

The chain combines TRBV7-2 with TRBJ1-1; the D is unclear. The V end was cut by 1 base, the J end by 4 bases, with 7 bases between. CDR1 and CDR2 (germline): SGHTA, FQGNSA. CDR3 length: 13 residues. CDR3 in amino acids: CASSLGESTEAFF. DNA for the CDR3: TGTGCCAGCAGCTTAGGGGAGAGCACTGAAGCTTTCTTT.

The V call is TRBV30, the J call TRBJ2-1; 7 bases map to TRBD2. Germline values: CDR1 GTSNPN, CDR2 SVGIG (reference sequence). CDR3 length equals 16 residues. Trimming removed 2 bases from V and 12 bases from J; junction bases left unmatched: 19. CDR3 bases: TGTGCCTGGAGTAGTAGGAGCGGGGCGAGAGGTATGGGGCAGTTCTTC. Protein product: CAWSSRSGARGMGQFF.

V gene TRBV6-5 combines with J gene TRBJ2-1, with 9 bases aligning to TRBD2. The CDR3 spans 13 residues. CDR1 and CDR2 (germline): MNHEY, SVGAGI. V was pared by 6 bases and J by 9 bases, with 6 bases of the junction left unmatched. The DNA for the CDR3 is TGTGCCAGCAGGCTGGGACTAGCTGGTGAGCAGTTCTTC. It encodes CASRLGLAGEQFF.

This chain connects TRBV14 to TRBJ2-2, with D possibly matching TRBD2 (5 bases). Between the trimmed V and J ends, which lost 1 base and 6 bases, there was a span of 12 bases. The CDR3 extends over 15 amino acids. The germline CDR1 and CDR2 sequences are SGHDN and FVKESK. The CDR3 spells CASSQALRRAGELFF. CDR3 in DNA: TGTGCCAGCAGCCAAGCCTTACGGCGGGCCGGGGAGCTGTTTTTT.